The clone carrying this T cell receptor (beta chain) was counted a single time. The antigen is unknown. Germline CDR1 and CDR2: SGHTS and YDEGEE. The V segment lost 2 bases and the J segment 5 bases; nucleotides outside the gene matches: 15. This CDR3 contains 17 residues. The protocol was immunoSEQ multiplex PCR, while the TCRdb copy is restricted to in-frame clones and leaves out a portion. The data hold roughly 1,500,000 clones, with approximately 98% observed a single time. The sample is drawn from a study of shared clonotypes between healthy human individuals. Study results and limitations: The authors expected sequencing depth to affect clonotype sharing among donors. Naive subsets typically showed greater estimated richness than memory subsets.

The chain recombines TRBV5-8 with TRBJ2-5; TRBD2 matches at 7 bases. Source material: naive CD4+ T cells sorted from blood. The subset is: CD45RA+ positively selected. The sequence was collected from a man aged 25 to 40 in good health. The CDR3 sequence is CASSLSGMGSMRETQYF. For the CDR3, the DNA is TGTGCCAGCAGCTTAAGCGGGATGGGGTCTATGCGGGAGACCCAGTACTTC. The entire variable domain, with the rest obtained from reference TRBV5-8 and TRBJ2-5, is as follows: EAGVTQSPTHLIKTRGQQATLRCSPISGHTSVYWYQQALGLGLQFLLWYDEGEERNRGNFPPRFSGRQFPNYSSELNVNALELEDSALYLCASSLSGMGSMRETQYFGPGTRLLVL.